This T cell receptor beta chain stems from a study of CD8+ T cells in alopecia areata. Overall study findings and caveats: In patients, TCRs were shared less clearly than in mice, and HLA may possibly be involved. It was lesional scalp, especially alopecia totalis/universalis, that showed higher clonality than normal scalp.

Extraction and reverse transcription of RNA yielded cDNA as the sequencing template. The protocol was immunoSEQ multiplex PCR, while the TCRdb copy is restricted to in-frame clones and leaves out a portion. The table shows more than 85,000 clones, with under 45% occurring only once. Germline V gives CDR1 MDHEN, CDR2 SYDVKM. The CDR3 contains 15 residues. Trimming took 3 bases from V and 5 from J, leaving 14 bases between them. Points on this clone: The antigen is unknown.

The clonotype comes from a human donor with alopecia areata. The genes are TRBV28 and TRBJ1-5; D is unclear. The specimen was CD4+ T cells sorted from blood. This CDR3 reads CASSFHSGSDQPQHF. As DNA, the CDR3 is TGTGCCAGCAGTTTTCACTCGGGGTCCGATCAGCCCCAGCATTTT.